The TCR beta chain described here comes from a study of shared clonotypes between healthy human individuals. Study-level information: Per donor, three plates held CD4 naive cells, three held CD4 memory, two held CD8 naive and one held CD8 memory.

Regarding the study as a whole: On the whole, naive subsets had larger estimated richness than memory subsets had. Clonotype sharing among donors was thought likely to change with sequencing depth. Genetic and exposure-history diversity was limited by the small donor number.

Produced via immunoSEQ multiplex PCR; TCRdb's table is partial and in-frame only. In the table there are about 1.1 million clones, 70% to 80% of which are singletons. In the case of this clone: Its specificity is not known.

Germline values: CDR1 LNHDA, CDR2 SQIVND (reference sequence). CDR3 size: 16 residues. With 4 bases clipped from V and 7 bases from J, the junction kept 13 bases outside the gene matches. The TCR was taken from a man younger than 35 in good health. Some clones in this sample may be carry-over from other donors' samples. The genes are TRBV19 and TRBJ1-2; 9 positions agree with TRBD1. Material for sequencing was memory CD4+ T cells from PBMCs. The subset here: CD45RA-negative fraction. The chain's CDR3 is CASSKRDRATSGGYTF. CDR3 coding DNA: TGTGCCAGTAGTAAACGGGACAGGGCGACGTCTGGTGGCTACACCTTC.